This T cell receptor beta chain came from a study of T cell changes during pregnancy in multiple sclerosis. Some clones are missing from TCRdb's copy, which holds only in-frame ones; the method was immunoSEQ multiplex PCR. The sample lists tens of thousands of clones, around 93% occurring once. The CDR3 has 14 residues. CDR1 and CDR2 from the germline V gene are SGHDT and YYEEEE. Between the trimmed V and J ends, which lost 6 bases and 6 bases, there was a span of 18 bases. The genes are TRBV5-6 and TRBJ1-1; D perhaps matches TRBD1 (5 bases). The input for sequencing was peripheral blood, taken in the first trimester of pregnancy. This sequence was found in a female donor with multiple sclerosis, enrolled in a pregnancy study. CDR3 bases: TGTGCCAGCATGGGAGGGGCTGAGGGCGCTGAAGCTTTCTTT. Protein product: CASMGGAEGAEAFF.